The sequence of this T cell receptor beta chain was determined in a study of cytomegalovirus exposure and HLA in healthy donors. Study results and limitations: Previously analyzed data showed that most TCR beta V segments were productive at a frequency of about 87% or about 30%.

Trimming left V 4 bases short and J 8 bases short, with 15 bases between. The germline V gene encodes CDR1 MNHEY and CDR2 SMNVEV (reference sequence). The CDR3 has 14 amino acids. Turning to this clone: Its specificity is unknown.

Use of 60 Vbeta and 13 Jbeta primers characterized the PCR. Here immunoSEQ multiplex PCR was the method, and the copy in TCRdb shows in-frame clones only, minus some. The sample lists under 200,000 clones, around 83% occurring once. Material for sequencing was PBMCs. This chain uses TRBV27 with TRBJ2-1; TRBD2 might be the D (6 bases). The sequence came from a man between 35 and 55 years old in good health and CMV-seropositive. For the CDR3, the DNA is TGTGCCAGCAGTTCGGGACTTGCGCGCCATGAGCAGTTCTTC. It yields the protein CASSSGLARHEQFF.